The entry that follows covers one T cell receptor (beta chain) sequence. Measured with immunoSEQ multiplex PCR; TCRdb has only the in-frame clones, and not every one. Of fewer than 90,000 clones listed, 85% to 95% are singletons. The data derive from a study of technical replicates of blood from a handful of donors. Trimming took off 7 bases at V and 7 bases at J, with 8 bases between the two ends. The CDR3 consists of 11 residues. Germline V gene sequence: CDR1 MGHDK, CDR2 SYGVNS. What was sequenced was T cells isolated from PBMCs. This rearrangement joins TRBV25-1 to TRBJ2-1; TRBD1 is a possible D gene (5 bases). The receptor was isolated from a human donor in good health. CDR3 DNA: TGTGCCAGCATCAGGGATAATGAGCAGTTCTTC. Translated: CASIRDNEQFF.